These 27 T cell receptor beta chains share one sample of origin, sequenced in a study of shared clonotypes between healthy human individuals. CD8 cells classed as naive were CD45RO-negative and positively selected for CCR7, excluding terminally differentiated effector memory CD45RA+ cells. TCRdb's copy holds only in-frame clones and misses some; the assay was immunoSEQ multiplex PCR. This table holds about 820,000 clones, more than 85% found once. The sequenced sample consisted of naive CD8+ T cells sorted from blood. These receptors were taken from a man younger than 40 in good health.

V is TRBV27 and J is TRBJ1-1; D is undetermined. Germline values: CDR1 MNHEY, CDR2 SMNVEV (reference sequence). CDR3 length equals 12 residues. V was trimmed by 6 bases and J by 4 bases, leaving 9 bases between them. CDR3 in DNA: TGTGCCAGCAGAGCGCCTGGCACTGAAGCTTTCTTT. Its translation is CASRAPGTEAFF.

The gene calls are TRBV13 and TRBJ2-5; D gene unclear. The CDR3 is 12 residues long. V was pared by 7 bases and J by 4 bases, with 10 bases between. Germline loops: CDR1 PRHDT, CDR2 FYEKMQ (reference sequence). In DNA, the CDR3 is TGTGCCAGCACCGACCGGAGAGAGACCCAGTACTTC. Translating it yields CASTDRRETQYF. Filled out from reference TRBV13 and TRBJ2-5, the complete variable domain reads AAGVIQSPRHLIKEKRETATLKCYPIPRHDTVYWYQQGPGQDPQFLISFYEKMQSDKGSIPDRFSAQQFSDYHSELNMSSLELGDSALYFCASTDRRETQYFGPGTRLLVL.

This clone came up once. This sample includes further DNA sequences coding for the same CDR3. The J gene is TRBJ2-7, the V gene TRBV28, with a possible D match to TRBD2 (5 bases). The V and J ends lost 2 bases and 1 base respectively, with 6 bases between them. Germline V gene data show CDR1 as MDHEN and CDR2 as SYDVKM. The CDR3 runs to 13 residues. CDR3 DNA: TGTGCCAGCAGTTTAGGGAGATCCTACGAGCAGTACTTC. This codes for CASSLGRSYEQYF.

The chain links TRBV19 to TRBJ1-5; TRBD1 agrees at 8 bases. After removal of 5 bases from V and 7 bases from J, the junction contained 16 bases not matched to a gene. This CDR3 region has 17 residues. Germline V lookup: CDR1 LNHDA, CDR2 SQIVND (reference sequence). CDR3 bases: TGTGCCAGTAGTGTCCAACAGGGGGGGACTTTCAGCCAGCCCCAGCATTTT. Protein product: CASSVQQGGTFSQPQHF.

As concerns this clone: This CDR3 is also generated by other DNA sequences in the sample. The chain combines TRBV28 with TRBJ2-2; 7 bases are shared with TRBD2. Germline CDR1 MDHEN, CDR2 SYDVKM. The J segment lost 0 bases and the V segment lost 2 bases, leaving 3 bases of the junction unmatched. The CDR3 has 16 residues. The CDR3 loop is CASSLSLAANTGELFF. The DNA for the CDR3 is TGTGCCAGCAGTTTAAGTCTAGCGGCGAACACCGGGGAGCTGTTTTTT.

CDR3 loop: CAWSVLGGELFF. The DNA of the CDR3 is TGTGCCTGGAGTGTACTTGGCGGGGAGCTGTTTTTT. The chain is built from TRBV30 and TRBJ2-2; D is unclear. The germline gives CDR1 GTSNPN, CDR2 SVGIG (reference sequence). The CDR3 has 12 amino acids. With 0 bases removed from V and 7 bases from J, the gap between germline ends came to 6 bases. Supplemented by reference TRBV30 and TRBJ2-2, the full variable domain reads SQTIHQWPATLVQPVGSPLSLECTVEGTSNPNLYWYRQAAGRGLQLLFYSVGIGQISSEVPQNLSASRPQDRQFILSSKKLLLSDSGFYLCAWSVLGGELFFGEGSRLTVL.

The V gene is TRBV28, the J gene TRBJ2-2; TRBD1 matches 8 bases. The CDR3 is 17 residues long. J lost 4 bases, V lost 5 bases, and 12 bases had no gene match. The germline gives CDR1 MDHEN, CDR2 SYDVKM. The CDR3 DNA follows: TGTGCCAGCAGTAGCCGGCGGACAGGGTCCCTCACCGGGGAGCTGTTTTTT. It codes for CASSSRRTGSLTGELFF.

The rearrangement links TRBV28 to TRBJ1-5; TRBD1 agrees at 7 bases. The CDR3 has 14 residues. In germline, CDR1 is MDHEN, CDR2 SYDVKM. J was trimmed by 6 bases and V by 6 bases; bases with no gene match: 8. CDR3 coding DNA: TGTGCCAGCAGAGAGACAGGGTTAAGTCAGCCCCAGCATTTT. Translating it yields CASRETGLSQPQHF.

This clone was recorded a few times. The chain uses TRBV30 and TRBJ2-7; 10 nucleotides agree with TRBD1. The V gene's germline CDR1 is GTSNPN and CDR2 SVGIG (reference sequence). CDR3 length: 20 residues. Germline trimming cut 0 bases from V and 1 base from J; bases unmatched to any gene: 18. The CDR3 sequence: CAWSVPSRDRGWGKSYEQYF. The CDR3 DNA follows: TGTGCCTGGAGTGTACCGTCCCGGGACAGGGGTTGGGGGAAGTCCTACGAGCAGTACTTC.

The J gene is TRBJ2-1, the V gene TRBV5-8, with 8 bases aligning to TRBD1. The CDR3 extends over 14 amino acids. Germline assignment: CDR1 SGHTS and CDR2 YDEGEE. Unmatched junction bases numbered 7, after V lost 4 bases and J lost 7 bases. In DNA, the CDR3 is TGTGCCAGCAGCCCTGGACAGGGATCAAATGAGCAGTTCTTC. Protein: CASSPGQGSNEQFF.

The chain uses TRBV2 and TRBJ2-1; perhaps TRBD2 as D (5 bases). Trimming pared 6 bases from V and 8 bases from J, leaving 17 bases between. This CDR3 region has 14 residues. Germline-derived CDR1 and CDR2 are SNHLY and FYNNEI. The CDR3 DNA reads TGTGCCAGCAGGTCAGAGGGTGCAATCTATGAGCAGTTCTTC. Its protein is CASRSEGAIYEQFF. Full variable domain (remainder filled in from reference TRBV2 and TRBJ2-1): EPEVTQTPSHQVTQMGQEVILRCVPISNHLYFYWYRQILGQKVEFLVSFYNNEISEKSEIFDDQFSVERPDGSNFTLKIRSTKLEDSAMYFCASRSEGAIYEQFFGPGTRLTVL.

The CDR3 DNA sequence: TGTGCCAGCAGCCCGAGGGCTAGCGAGAACTCCTACAATGAGCAGTTCTTC. This translates into CASSPRASENSYNEQFF. The chain couples TRBV9 to TRBJ2-1, with TRBD2 as a possible D gene (6 bases). V lost 4 bases to trimming and J lost 0 bases, with 17 bases between them. This CDR3 has 17 amino acids. CDR1 and CDR2 from the germline V gene are SGDLS and YYNGEE.

The chain uses TRBV6-6 and TRBJ1-1; D gene unclear. V dropped 5 bases and J dropped 5 bases, with 18 bases sitting between them. This CDR3 has 15 amino acids. The germline V gene encodes CDR1 MNHNY and CDR2 SVGAGI (reference sequence). The CDR3, as DNA: TGTGCCAGCAGTCACCGGTCCCAAACACGAACTGAAGCTTTCTTT. Translation gives CASSHRSQTRTEAFF.

The chain links TRBV7-9 to TRBJ2-3, with a weak D call TRBD2 (7 bases). Per germline, CDR1 SEHNR and CDR2 FQNEAQ (reference sequence). The CDR3 is 15 amino acids. V was trimmed by 5 bases and J by 1 base, leaving 13 bases between them. The CDR3 region has the DNA TGTGCCAGCAGCCTAGAAGGGGGGGGCACAGATACGCAGTATTTT. It specifies CASSLEGGGTDTQYF. The complete variable domain, with remaining parts taken from reference TRBV7-9 and TRBJ2-3, reads DTGVSQNPRHKITKRGQNVTFRCDPISEHNRLYWYRQTLGQGPEFLTYFQNEAQLEKSRLLSDRFSAERPKGSFSTLEIQRTEQGDSAMYLCASSLEGGGTDTQYFGPGTRLTVL.

The V gene is TRBV7-8, the J gene TRBJ2-5, with D tentatively TRBD2 (5 bases). The V gene lost 3 bases and the J gene lost 1 base, with 15 bases spanning the gap. Germline V gives CDR1 SGHVS, CDR2 FQNEAQ. CDR3 size: 16 residues. DNA of the CDR3: TGTGCCAGCAGCTTCCTTCGGGGTGCTAGCCAAGAGACCCAGTACTTC. Translating gives CASSFLRGASQETQYF. Together with reference TRBV7-8 and TRBJ2-5, the CDR3 gives the full variable domain: GAGVSQSPRYKVAKRGQDVALRCDPISGHVSLFWYQQALGQGPEFLTYFQNEAQLDKSGLPSDRFFAERPEGSVSTLKIQRTQQEDSAVYLCASSFLRGASQETQYFGPGTRLLVL.

The chain couples TRBV5-1 to TRBJ2-5, with D perhaps TRBD1 or TRBD2 (5 bases each). CDR1 and CDR2 (germline): SGHRS, YFSETQ. This CDR3 spans 13 amino acids. V dropped 4 bases and J dropped 2 bases, with 9 bases sitting between them. The CDR3 loop reads CASSGTLQETQYF. The CDR3 bases are TGCGCCAGCAGCGGGACCTTGCAAGAGACCCAGTACTTC. The full variable domain, completed using reference TRBV5-1 and TRBJ2-5, is KAGVTQTPRYLIKTRGQQVTLSCSPISGHRSVSWYQQTPGQGLQFLFEYFSETQRNKGNFPGRFSGRQFSNSRSEMNVSTLELGDSALYLCASSGTLQETQYFGPGTRLLVL.

CDR3 DNA: TGTGCCAGCAGCTTAGGGCGCTCTGGGGCCAACGTCCTGACTTTC. Translation: CASSLGRSGANVLTF. The chain combines TRBV7-6 with TRBJ2-6; D unresolved. CDR1 and CDR2 (germline): SGHVS, FNYEAQ. The V end lost 1 base, the J end lost 0 bases, and 4 bases lay between the germline ends. CDR3 length equals 15 residues.

The V and J genes are TRBV13 and TRBJ2-6; 8 bases fit TRBD1. The CDR3 runs to 17 residues. Germline assignment: CDR1 PRHDT and CDR2 FYEKMQ (reference sequence). With 8 bases clipped from V and 0 bases from J, the junction kept 9 bases outside the gene matches. The CDR3 DNA reads as TGTGCCAGCGCCCGGACAGGGCGGAACTCTGGGGCCAACGTCCTGACTTTC. Translating gives CASARTGRNSGANVLTF.

The chain uses TRBV28 and TRBJ2-7, with D maybe TRBD1 (6 bases). V lost 3 bases and J lost 2, with 23 bases in between. Germline V gene sequence: CDR1 MDHEN, CDR2 SYDVKM. The CDR3 spans 18 residues. This CDR3 reads CASSFSFVSGHLTYEQYF. CDR3 DNA: TGTGCCAGCAGTTTCTCCTTCGTATCGGGACACCTGACCTACGAGCAGTACTTC.

This clone was counted between two and nine times. V usage is TRBV4-2 and J usage is TRBJ2-7, with 7 positions matching TRBD1. Germline CDR1 is LGHNA and CDR2 is YNFKEQ. V lost 3 bases to trimming and J lost 7 bases; unmatched junction nucleotides: 15. CDR3 length equals 16 residues. The DNA for the CDR3 is TGTGCCAGCAGCCAGGACCCACAGGGGCCGAAGGGGGAGCAGTACTTC. This sequence encodes CASSQDPQGPKGEQYF.

The rearrangement links TRBV4-1 to TRBJ1-5; 7 bases are shared with TRBD1. Germline V lookup: CDR1 MGHRA, CDR2 YSYEKL. The J segment lost 4 bases and the V segment lost 3 bases, leaving 3 bases of the junction unmatched. The CDR3 is 14 residues long. CDR3 region: CASSQVQGNQPQHF. The CDR3 nucleotides are TGCGCCAGCAGCCAGGTACAGGGGAATCAGCCCCAGCATTTT.

V gene TRBV28 combines with J gene TRBJ1-4, with TRBD1 as a possible D gene (5 bases). CDR1 and CDR2 (germline): MDHEN, SYDVKM. The CDR3 runs to 11 residues. The V end lost 2 bases, the J end lost 14 bases, and 9 bases lay between the germline ends. Here the CDR3 DNA reads TGTGCCAGCAGTTTAGGGGGACCGCTGTTTTTT. This translates into CASSLGGPLFF.

Details on this clone: A much larger clone differs by one base, so this may be a read error. The same CDR3 is also encoded by other DNA sequences in this sample. The V and J genes are TRBV5-6 and TRBJ2-7; D uncertain. Trimming cost V 3 bases and J 3 bases, with 4 bases left between them. This CDR3 region has 11 residues. Germline V lookup: CDR1 SGHDT, CDR2 YYEEEE. This chain's CDR3 is CASSSGYEQYF. Written as DNA, the CDR3 is TGTGCCAGCAGCTCTGGCTACGAGCAGTACTTC.

The CDR3 coding sequence is TGTGCCACCAGCACGACTAGCGGGCGCACAGATACGCAGTATTTT. Amino acid sequence: CATSTTSGRTDTQYF. V and J are TRBV15 and TRBJ2-3, with 10 bases matching TRBD2. The CDR3 has 15 amino acids. Germline CDR1 is LNHNV and CDR2 is YYDKDF (reference sequence). J was trimmed by 1 base and V by 4 bases; bases with no gene match: 2.

The chain carries TRBV25-1 and TRBJ1-2; a possible D gene is TRBD1 (5 bases). V lost 2 bases and J 4 bases, leaving 8 bases between the germline ends. The CDR3 has 13 residues. In germline, CDR1 is MGHDK, CDR2 SYGVNS. This CDR3 reads CASSEVGGYGYTF. CDR3 in DNA: TGTGCCAGCAGTGAAGTGGGGGGCTATGGCTACACCTTC.

The rearrangement joins TRBV7-8 to TRBJ2-3; perhaps TRBD1 as D (5 bases). V lost 3 bases and J 2 bases, leaving 24 bases between the germline ends. The CDR3 is 19 amino acids. CDR1 SGHVS and CDR2 FQNEAQ come from the germline V gene. CDR3 region: CASSFGPPMAGSFTDTQYF. The CDR3 nucleotides are TGTGCCAGCAGCTTCGGGCCCCCTATGGCAGGGTCCTTCACAGATACGCAGTATTTT.

The V gene is TRBV7-9, the J gene TRBJ1-2; no clear D. The V end lost 5 bases, the J end lost 2 bases, and 12 bases lay between the germline ends. Germline lookup yields CDR1 SEHNR and CDR2 FQNEAQ (reference sequence). The CDR3 is 14 residues long. Here the CDR3 reads CASSGDGSNYGYTF. CDR3 coding DNA: TGTGCCAGCAGCGGAGACGGGAGCAACTATGGCTACACCTTC.